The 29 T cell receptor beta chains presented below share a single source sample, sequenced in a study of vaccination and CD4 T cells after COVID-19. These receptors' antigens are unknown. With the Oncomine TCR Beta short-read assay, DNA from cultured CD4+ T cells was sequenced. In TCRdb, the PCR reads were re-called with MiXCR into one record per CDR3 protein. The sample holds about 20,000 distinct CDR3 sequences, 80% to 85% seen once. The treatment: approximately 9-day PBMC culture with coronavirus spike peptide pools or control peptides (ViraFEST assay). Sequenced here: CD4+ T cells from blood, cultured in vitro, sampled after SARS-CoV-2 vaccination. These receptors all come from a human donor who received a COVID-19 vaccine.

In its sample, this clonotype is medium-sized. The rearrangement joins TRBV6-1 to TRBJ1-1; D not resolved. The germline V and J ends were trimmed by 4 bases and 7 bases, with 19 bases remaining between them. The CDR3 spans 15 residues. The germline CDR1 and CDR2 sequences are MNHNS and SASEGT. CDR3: CASSAAGVEGREAFF. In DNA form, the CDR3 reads TGTGCCAGCAGTGCGGCCGGGGTAGAGGGCCGTGAAGCTTTCTTT.

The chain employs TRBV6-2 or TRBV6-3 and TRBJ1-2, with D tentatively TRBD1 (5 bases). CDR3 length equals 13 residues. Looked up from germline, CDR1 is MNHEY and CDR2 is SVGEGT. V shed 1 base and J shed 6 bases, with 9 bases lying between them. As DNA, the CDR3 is TGTGCCAGCAGTTACTTGGCGGGACATGGCTACACCTTC. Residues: CASSYLAGHGYTF.

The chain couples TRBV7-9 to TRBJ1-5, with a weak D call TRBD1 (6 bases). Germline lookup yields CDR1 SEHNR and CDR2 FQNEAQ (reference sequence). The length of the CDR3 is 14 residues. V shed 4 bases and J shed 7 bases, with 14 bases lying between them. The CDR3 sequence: CASSSGPGEQPQHF. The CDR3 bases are TGTGCCAGCAGCTCTGGGCCAGGGGAACAGCCCCAGCATTTT.

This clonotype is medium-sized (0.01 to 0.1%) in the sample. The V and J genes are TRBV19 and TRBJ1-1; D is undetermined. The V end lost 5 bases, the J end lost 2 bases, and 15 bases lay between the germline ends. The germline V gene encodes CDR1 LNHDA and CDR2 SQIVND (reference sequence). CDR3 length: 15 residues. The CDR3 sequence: CASSPGPAGNTEAFF. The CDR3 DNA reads TGTGCCAGTAGTCCCGGGCCCGCGGGAAACACTGAAGCTTTCTTT.

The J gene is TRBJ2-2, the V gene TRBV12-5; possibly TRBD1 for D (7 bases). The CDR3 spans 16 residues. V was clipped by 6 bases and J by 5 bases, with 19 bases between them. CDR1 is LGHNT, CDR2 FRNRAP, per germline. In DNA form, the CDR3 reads TGTGCTAGTGGCATCTCCACAGGGGCGGGGACCGGGGAGCTGTTTTTT. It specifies CASGISTGAGTGELFF. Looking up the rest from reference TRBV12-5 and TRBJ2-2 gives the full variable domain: DARVTQTPRHKVTEMGQEVTMRCQPILGHNTVFWYRQTMMQGLELLAYFRNRAPLDDSGMPKDRFSAEMPDATLATLKIQPSEPRDSAVYFCASGISTGAGTGELFFGEGSRLTVL.

The CDR3: CATSREDEQYF. The CDR3 DNA reads as TGTGCCACCTCTCGGGAGGACGAGCAGTACTTC. The J gene is TRBJ2-7, the V gene TRBV6-1; TRBD2 aligns across 7 bases. The J segment lost 5 bases and the V segment lost 10 bases, leaving 5 bases of the junction unmatched. Germline CDR1 and CDR2: MNHNS and SASEGT. CDR3 length: 11 amino acids.

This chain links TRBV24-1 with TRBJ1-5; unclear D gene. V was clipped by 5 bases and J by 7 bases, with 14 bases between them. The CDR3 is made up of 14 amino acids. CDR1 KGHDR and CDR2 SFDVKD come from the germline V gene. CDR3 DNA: TGTGCCACCAGTGCGGCGGGAACTCGACAGCCCCAGCATTTT. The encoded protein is CATSAAGTRQPQHF.

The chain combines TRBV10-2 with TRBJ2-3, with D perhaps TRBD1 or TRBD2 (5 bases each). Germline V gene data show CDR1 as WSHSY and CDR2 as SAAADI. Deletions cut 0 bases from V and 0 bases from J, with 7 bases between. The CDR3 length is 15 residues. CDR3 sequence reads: CASSESGESTDTQYF. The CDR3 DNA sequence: TGCGCCAGCAGTGAGTCGGGGGAGAGCACAGATACGCAGTATTTT.

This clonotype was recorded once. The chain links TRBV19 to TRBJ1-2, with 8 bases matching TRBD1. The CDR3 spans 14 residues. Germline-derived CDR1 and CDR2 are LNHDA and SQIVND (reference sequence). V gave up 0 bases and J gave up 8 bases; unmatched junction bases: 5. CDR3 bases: TGTGCCAGTAGTATAGATCGGGGGACAGGCGGCTACACCTTC. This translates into CASSIDRGTGGYTF.

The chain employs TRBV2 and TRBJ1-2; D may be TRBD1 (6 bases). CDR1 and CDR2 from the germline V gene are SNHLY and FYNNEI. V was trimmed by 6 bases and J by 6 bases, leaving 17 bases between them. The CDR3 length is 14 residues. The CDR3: CASRGDRHWNGYTF. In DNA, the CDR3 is TGTGCCAGCAGGGGAGACAGGCATTGGAATGGCTACACCTTC.

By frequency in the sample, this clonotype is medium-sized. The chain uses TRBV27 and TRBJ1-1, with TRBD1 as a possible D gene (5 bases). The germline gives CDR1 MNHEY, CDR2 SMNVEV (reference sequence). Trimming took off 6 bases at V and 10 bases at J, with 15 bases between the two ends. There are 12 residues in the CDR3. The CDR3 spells CASRGRPGGAFF. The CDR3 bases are TGTGCCAGCAGAGGAAGACCGGGGGGAGCTTTCTTT.

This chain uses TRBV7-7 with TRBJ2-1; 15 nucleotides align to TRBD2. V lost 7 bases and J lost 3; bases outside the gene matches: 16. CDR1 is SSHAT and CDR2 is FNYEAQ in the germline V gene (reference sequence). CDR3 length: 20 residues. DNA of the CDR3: TGTGCCAGCACCAGAGTCCCGGGGACTAGCGGGGGGACCCGCTACAATGAGCAGTTCTTC. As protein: CASTRVPGTSGGTRYNEQFF.

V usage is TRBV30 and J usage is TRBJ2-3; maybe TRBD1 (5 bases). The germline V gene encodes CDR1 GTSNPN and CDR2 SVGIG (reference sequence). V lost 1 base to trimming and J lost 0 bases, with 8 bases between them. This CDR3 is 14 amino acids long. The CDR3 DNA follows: TGTGCCTGGAGTGGACAGTCTAGCACAGATACGCAGTATTTT. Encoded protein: CAWSGQSSTDTQYF.

The CDR3 DNA sequence: TGTGCCTGGAGTGTTCGACGGGGGCGGGAAAAACTGTTTTTT. This translates into CAWSVRRGREKLFF. The rearrangement joins TRBV30 to TRBJ1-4, with D possibly being TRBD1 (6 bases). V was pared by 0 bases and J by 8 bases, with 13 bases between. The germline CDR1 and CDR2 sequences are GTSNPN and SVGIG (reference sequence). This CDR3 has 14 residues.

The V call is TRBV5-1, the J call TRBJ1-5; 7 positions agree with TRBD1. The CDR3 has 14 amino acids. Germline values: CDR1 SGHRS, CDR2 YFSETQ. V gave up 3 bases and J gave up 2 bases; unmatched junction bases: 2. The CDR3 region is CASSSGQGNQPQHF. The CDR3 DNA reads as TGCGCCAGCAGCTCCGGACAGGGCAATCAGCCCCAGCATTTT.

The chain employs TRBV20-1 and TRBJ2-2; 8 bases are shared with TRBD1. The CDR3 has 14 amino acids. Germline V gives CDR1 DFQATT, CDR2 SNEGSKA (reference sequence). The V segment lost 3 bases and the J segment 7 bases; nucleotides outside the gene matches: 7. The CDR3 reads CSASRTGRNGELFF. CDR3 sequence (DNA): TGCAGTGCTAGCCGGACAGGGAGGAACGGGGAGCTGTTTTTT.

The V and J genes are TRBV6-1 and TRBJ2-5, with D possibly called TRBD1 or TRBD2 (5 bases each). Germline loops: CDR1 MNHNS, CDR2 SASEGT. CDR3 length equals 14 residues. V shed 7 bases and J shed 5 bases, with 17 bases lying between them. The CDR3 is CASKEGPGRETQYF. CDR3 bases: TGTGCCAGCAAAGAGGGACCGGGACGGGAGACCCAGTACTTC.

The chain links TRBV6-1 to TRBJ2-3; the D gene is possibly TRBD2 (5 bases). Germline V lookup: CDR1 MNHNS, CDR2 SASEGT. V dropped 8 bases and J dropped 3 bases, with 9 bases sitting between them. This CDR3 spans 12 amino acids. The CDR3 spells CASARGTDTQYF. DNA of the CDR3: TGTGCCAGCGCTCGAGGGACAGATACGCAGTATTTT.

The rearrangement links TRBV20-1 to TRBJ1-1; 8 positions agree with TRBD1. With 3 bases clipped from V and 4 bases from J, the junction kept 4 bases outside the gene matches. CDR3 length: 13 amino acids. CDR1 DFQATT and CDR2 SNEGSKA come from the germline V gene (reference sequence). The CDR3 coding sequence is TGCAGTGCTAGTAGCAGGGGGCCCACTGAAGCTTTCTTT. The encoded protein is CSASSRGPTEAFF.

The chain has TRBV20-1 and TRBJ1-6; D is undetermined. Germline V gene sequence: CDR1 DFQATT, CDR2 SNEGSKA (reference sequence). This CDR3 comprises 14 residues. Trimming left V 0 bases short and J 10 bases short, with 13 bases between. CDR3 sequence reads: CSARDGSAGSPLHF. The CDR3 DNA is TGCAGTGCTAGAGACGGGTCGGCGGGATCACCCCTCCACTTT.

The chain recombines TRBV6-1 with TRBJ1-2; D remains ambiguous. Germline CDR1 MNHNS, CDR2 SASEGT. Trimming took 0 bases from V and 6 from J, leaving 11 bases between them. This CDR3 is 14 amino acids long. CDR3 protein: CASSEAQERNGYTF. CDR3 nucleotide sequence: TGTGCCAGCAGTGAAGCGCAGGAACGAAATGGCTACACCTTC.

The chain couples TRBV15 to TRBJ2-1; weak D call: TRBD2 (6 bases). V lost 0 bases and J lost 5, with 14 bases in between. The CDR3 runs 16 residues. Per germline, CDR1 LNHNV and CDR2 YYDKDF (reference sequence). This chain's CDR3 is CATSRDGGGADNEQFF. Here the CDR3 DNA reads TGTGCCACCAGCAGAGATGGAGGCGGGGCGGACAATGAGCAGTTCTTC.

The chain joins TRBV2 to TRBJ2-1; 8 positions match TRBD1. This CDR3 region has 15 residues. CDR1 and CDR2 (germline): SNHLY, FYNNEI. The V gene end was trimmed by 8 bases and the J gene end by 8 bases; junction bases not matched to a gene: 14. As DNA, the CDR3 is TGTGCCAGCCCTAGATCCGGGACAGGAGGCGATGAGCAGTTCTTC. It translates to CASPRSGTGGDEQFF.

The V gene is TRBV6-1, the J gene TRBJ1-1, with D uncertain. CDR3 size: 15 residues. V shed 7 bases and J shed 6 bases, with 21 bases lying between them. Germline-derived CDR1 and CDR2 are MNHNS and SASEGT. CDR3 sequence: CASTPSGGYQAEAFF. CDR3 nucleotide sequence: TGTGCCAGCACCCCTAGCGGAGGGTATCAGGCTGAAGCTTTCTTT.

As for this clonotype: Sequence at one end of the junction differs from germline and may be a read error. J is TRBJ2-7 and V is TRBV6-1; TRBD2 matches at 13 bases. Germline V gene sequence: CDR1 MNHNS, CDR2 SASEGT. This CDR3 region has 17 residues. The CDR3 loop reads CASSYRLAGGLAYEQYF. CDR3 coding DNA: TGCGCCAGCAGCTATCGACTAGCGGGGGGCCTCGCCTACGAGCAGTACTTC.

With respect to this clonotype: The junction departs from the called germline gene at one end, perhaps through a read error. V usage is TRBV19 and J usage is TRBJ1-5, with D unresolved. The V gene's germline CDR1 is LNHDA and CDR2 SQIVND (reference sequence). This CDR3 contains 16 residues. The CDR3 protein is CASSIYGVGGNQPQHF. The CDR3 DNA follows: TGTGCCAGTAGTATATATGGGGTGGGCGGCAACCAGCCCCAGCATTTT.

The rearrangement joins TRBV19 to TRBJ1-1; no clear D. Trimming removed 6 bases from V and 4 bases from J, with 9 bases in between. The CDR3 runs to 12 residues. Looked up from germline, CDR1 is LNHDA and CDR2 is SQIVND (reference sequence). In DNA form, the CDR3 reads TGTGCCAGTAGCCCCGCTTCCACTGAAGCTTTCTTT. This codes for CASSPASTEAFF.

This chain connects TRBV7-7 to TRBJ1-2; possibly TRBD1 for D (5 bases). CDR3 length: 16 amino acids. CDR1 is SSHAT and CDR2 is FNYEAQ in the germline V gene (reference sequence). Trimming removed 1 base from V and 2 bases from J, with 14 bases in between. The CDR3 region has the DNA TGTGCCAGCAGCTTAGGGTTAGAAGGGGTCAACTATGGCTACACCTTC. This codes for CASSLGLEGVNYGYTF.

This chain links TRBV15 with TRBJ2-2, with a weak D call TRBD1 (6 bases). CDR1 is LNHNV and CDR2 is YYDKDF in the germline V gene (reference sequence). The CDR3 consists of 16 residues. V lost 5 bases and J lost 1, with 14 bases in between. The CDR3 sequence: CATSPNLDRNTGELFF. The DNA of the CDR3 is TGTGCCACCAGCCCTAATCTGGACAGGAACACCGGGGAGCTGTTTTTT.